This T cell receptor beta chain originates from a study of beta chain features in type 1 diabetes. Study-wide results and limits: Type 1 diabetes patients had moderately but significantly shorter TCRB CDR3s in all four CD4+ subsets.

The sequenced template was cDNA made from the entire isolated RNA. TCRdb keeps only in-frame clones here, not all; method: immunoSEQ multiplex PCR. Of some 700,000 clones listed, around 15% are singletons. Concerning this clone: The antigen is undetermined.

This CDR3 is built from 13 residues. Germline lookup yields CDR1 MNHEY and CDR2 SVGAGI. With V trimmed by 5 bases and J by 9 bases, 8 bases remained unmatched. This TCR was recovered from a man between 18 and 29 years old with type 1 diabetes. This chain links TRBV6-5 with TRBJ2-3; TRBD2 matches at 7 bases. The sample comprised naive CD4+ T cells from blood. The CDR3 DNA reads TGTGCCAGCAGTGCGGGGGTCCCACGGACGCAGTATTTT. Residues: CASSAGVPRTQYF.